This T cell receptor (beta chain) was identified during a study of blood T cell repertoires in COVID-19. The CDR3 runs 14 residues. The V gene's germline CDR1 is SGDLS and CDR2 YYNGEE. Trimming took 4 bases from V and 2 from J, leaving 13 bases between them. This table comes from immunoSEQ multiplex PCR, and its TCRdb copy is limited to in-frame clones, with some not included. The profile shows about 300,000 clones, over 85% of them singletons. This clonotype was sampled from a woman aged 45-59 years who had been exposed to COVID-19. V gene TRBV9 combines with J gene TRBJ2-7; maybe TRBD1 (6 bases). Sequenced material: PBMCs or T cells enriched from blood (not recorded which). The CDR3: CASSPRDNPYEQYF. The CDR3 bases are TGTGCCAGCAGCCCCCGGGACAATCCCTACGAGCAGTACTTC.